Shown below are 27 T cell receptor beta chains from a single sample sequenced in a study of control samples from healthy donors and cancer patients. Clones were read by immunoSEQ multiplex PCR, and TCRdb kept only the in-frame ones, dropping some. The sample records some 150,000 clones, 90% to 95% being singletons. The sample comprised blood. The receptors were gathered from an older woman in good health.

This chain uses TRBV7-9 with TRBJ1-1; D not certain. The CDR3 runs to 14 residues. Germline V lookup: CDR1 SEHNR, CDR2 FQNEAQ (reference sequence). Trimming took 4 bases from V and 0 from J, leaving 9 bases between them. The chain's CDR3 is CASSSNTLNTEAFF. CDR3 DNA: TGTGCCAGCAGCTCAAACACTTTGAACACTGAAGCTTTCTTT.

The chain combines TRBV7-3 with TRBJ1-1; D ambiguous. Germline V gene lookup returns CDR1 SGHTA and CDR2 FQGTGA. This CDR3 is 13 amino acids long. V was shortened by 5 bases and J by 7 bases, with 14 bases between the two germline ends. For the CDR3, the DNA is TGTGCCAGCAGCCCTAAGTCTGAGTTTGAAGCTTTCTTT. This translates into CASSPKSEFEAFF.

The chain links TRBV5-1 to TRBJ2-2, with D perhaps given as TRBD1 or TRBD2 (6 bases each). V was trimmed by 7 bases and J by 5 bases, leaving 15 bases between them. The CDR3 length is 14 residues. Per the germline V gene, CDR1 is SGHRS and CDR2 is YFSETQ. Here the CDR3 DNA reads TGCGCCAGCTCGGGGGACATTGTTACCGGGGAGCTGTTTTTT. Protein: CASSGDIVTGELFF.

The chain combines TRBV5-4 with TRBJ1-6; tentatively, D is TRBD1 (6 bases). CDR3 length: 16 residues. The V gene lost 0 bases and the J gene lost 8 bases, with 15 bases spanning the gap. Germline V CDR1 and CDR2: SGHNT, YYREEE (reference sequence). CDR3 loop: CASSLGAGALDSPLHF. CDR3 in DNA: TGTGCCAGCAGCTTGGGGGCAGGGGCACTCGATTCACCCCTCCACTTT.

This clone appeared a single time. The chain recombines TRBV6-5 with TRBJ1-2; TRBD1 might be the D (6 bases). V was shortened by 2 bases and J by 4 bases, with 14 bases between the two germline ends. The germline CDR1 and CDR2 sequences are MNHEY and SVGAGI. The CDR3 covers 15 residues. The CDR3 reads CASSYQGRDIYGYTF. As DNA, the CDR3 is TGTGCCAGCAGTTACCAGGGGAGAGACATCTATGGCTACACCTTC.

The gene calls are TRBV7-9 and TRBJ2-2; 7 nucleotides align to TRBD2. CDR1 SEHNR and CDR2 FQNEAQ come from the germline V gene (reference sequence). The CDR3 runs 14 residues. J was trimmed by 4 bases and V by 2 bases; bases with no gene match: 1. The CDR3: CASSLRGVTGELFF. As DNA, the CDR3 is TGTGCCAGCAGCTTACGGGGGGTCACCGGGGAGCTGTTTTTT.

The CDR3 here is CASSVVSGAYGYTF. The CDR3 nucleotides read TGTGCCAGCAGCGTAGTGTCAGGGGCGTATGGCTACACCTTC. The chain is built from TRBV9 and TRBJ1-2; tentative D call: TRBD1 (6 bases). The V gene lost 0 bases and the J gene lost 5 bases, with 11 bases spanning the gap. Germline CDR1 reads SGDLS; CDR2 reads YYNGEE. This CDR3 has 14 residues. Together with reference TRBV9 and TRBJ1-2, the CDR3 gives the full variable domain: DSGVTQTPKHLITATGQRVTLRCSPRSGDLSVYWYQQSLDQGLQFLIQYYNGEERAKGNILERFSAQQFPDLHSELNLSSLELGDSALYFCASSVVSGAYGYTFGSGTRLTVV.

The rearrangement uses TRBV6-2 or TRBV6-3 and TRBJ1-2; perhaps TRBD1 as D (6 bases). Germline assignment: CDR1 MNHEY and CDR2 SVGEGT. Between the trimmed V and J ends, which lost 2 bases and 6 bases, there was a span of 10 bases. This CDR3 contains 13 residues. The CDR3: CASSYPQGNGYTF. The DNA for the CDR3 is TGTGCCAGCAGTTACCCACAGGGAAATGGCTACACCTTC.

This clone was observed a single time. CDR3 residues: CASRTPGAKNTEAFF. CDR3 nucleotides: TGTGCCAGCAGGACCCCGGGGGCCAAGAACACTGAAGCTTTCTTT. The chain is built from TRBV6-5 and TRBJ1-1; a possible D gene is TRBD1 (6 bases). Germline V gives CDR1 MNHEY, CDR2 SVGAGI. The CDR3 is 15 residues long. V was clipped by 6 bases and J by 1 base, with 15 bases between them.

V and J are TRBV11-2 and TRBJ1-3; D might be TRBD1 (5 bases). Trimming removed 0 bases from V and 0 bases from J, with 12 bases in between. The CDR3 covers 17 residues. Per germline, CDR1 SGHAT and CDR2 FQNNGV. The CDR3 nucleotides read TGTGCCAGCAGCTTAGACCGGGGGTTTAGCTCTGGAAACACCATATATTTT. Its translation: CASSLDRGFSSGNTIYF.

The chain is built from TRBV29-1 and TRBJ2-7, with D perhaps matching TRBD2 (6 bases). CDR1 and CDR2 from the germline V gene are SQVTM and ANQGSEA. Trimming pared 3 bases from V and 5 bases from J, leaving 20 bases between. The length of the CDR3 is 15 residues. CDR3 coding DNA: TGCAGCGTTGATGGATCGGGTGGAGGGAGGAACGAGCAGTACTTC. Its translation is CSVDGSGGGRNEQYF.

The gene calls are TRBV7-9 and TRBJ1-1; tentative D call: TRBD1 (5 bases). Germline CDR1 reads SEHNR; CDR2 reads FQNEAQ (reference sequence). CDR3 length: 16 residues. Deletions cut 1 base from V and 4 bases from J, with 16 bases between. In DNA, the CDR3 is TGTGCCAGCAGCTTAGAGACGGGACGGGGAGCCACTGAAGCTTTCTTT. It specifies CASSLETGRGATEAFF.

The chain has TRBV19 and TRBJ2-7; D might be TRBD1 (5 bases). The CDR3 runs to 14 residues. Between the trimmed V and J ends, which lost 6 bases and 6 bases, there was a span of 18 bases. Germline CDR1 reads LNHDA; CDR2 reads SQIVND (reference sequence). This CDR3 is CASSISWVGVEQYF. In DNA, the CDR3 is TGTGCCAGTAGCATCTCTTGGGTAGGGGTCGAGCAGTACTTC.

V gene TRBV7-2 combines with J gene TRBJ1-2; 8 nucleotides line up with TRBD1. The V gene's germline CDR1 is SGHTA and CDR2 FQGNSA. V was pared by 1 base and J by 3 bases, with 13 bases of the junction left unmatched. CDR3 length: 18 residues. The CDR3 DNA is TGTGCCAGCAGCTTAGAATTGGTCGTGGCAGGGGGCGACTATGGCTACACCTTC. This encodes CASSLELVVAGGDYGYTF.

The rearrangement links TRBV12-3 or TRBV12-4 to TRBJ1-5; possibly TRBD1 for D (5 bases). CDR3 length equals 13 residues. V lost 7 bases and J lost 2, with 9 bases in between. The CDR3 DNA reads TGTGCCAGCACGGGGGTGGGCAATCAGCCCCAGCATTTT. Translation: CASTGVGNQPQHF.

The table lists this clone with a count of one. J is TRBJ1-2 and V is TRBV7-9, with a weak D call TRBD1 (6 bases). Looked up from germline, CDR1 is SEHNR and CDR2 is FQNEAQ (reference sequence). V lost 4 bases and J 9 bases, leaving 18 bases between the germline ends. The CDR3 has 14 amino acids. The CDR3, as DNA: TGTGCCAGCAGCTCCGCCGGGGACATGATCCGCTACACCTTC. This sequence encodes CASSSAGDMIRYTF.

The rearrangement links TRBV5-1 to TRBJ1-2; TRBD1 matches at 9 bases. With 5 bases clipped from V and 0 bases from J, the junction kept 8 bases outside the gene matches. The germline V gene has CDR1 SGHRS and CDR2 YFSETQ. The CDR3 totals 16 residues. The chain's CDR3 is CASSWTGVEANYGYTF. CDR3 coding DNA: TGCGCCAGCAGTTGGACAGGGGTCGAAGCTAACTATGGCTACACCTTC.

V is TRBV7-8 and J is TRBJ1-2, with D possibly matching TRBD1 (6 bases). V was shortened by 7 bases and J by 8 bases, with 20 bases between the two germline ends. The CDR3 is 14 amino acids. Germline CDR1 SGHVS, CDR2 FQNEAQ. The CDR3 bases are TGTGCCAGCACCCTAGGCAGGGACATGGGAGGCTACACCTTC. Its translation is CASTLGRDMGGYTF.

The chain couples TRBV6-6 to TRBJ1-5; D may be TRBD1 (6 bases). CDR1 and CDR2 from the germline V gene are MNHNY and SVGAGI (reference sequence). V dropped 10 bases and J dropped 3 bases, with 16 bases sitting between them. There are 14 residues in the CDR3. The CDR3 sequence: CAIQTGQFNQPQHF. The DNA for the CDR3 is TGTGCCATCCAGACCGGACAGTTCAATCAGCCCCAGCATTTT.

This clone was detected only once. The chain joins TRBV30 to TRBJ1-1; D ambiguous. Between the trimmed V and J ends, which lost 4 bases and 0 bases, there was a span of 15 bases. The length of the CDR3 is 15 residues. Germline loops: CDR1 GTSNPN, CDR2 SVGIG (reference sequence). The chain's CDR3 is CAWNKGEVMNTEAFF. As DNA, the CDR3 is TGTGCCTGGAACAAAGGTGAGGTCATGAACACTGAAGCTTTCTTT. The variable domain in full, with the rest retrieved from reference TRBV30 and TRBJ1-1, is SQTIHQWPATLVQPVGSPLSLECTVEGTSNPNLYWYRQAAGRGLQLLFYSVGIGQISSEVPQNLSASRPQDRQFILSSKKLLLSDSGFYLCAWNKGEVMNTEAFFGQGTRLTVV.

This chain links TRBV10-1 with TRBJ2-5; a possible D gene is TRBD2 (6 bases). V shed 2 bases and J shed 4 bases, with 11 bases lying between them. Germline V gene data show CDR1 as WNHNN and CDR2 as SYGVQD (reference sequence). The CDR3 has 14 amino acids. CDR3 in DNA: TGCGCCAGCAGTGAGGAGGGACTGGGAGAGACCCAGTACTTC. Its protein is CASSEEGLGETQYF.

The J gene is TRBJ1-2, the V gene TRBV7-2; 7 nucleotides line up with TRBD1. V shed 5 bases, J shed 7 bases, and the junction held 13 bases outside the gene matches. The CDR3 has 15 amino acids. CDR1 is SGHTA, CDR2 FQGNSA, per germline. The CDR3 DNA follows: TGTGCCAGCAGCCCTACGACAGGGATCTTCTCTGGCTACACCTTC. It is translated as CASSPTTGIFSGYTF.

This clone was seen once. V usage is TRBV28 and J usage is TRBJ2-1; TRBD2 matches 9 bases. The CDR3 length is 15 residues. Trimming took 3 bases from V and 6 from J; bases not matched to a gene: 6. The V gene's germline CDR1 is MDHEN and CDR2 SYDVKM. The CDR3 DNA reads TGTGCCAGCAGTTTTTTGGTTAGCGGGGGCAATGAGCAGTTCTTC. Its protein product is CASSFLVSGGNEQFF.

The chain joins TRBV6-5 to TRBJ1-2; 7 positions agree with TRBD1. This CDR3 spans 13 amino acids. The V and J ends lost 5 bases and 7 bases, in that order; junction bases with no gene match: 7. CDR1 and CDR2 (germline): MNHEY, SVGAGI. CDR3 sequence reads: CASSPIQGFGYTF. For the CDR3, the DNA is TGTGCCAGCAGTCCCATACAGGGGTTTGGCTACACCTTC.

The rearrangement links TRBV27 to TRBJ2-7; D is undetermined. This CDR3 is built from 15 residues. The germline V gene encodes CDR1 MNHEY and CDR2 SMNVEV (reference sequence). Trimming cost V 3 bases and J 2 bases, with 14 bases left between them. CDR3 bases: TGTGCCAGCAGTTTTAATTCCCTGCCTCCCTACGAGCAGTACTTC. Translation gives CASSFNSLPPYEQYF.

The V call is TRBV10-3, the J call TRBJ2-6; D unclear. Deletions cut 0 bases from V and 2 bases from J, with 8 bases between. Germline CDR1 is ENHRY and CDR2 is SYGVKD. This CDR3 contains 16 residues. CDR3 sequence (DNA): TGTGCCATCAGTGAGTCGCGACAAACTGGGGCCAACGTCCTGACTTTC. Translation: CAISESRQTGANVLTF.

CDR3 in DNA: TGTGCCAGCAGTTACGTAAGGGGGGTTCAGCCCCAGCATTTT. Translating gives CASSYVRGVQPQHF. The V gene is TRBV6-2 or TRBV6-3, the J gene TRBJ1-5, with D maybe TRBD1 (6 bases). Trimming took 2 bases from V and 6 from J, leaving 11 bases between them. The CDR3 runs 14 residues. Germline V gives CDR1 MNHEY, CDR2 SVGEGT.